The rows below give T cell receptor beta chains drawn from one sample of a study of blood T cell repertoires in COVID-19. Generated by immunoSEQ multiplex PCR, the TCRdb table keeps only in-frame clones and is missing some. The sample lists 99,000 or so clones; around nine tenths were seen once. Sequenced material: peripheral blood. These receptors all come from a human donor in a cohort sampled during active COVID-19. CDR3s include the opening cysteine and the closing phenylalanine or tryptophan. A D gene is named only where the DNA matches it firmly. The size field is filled for only some rows; it gives once, few, many or a size class.

cdr3_nt cdr3_aa j_call d_call v_call clone_size
TGTGCCAGCAGCCAGAGTGCCGGGGGGGAGAAGTATTTT CASSQSAGGEKYF TRBJ2-3 TRBD2 TRBV3-1/TRBV3-2 .
TGTGCCAGCAGTTTGGGGCAGGCTTGGCGCACCTTC CASSLGQAWRTF TRBJ1-2 . TRBV28 .
TGTGCCAGCAGCAGGACAGTCAACACCGGGGAGCTGTTTTTT CASSRTVNTGELFF TRBJ2-2 . TRBV7-8 .
TGTGCCAGCAGTTCGGCCTGGGGGGAGCGGGTTCACTATGGCTACACCTTC CASSSAWGERVHYGYTF TRBJ1-2 . TRBV7-9 .
TGTGCCAGCAGGGACAGGGGGCTGCATGGCTACACCTTC CASRDRGLHGYTF TRBJ1-2 TRBD1 TRBV6-5 few
TGTGCCAGCAGCGGTGACAGTGCTCAGGAGACCCAGTACTTC CASSGDSAQETQYF TRBJ2-5 . TRBV5-4 .
TGTGCCAGCAGTCCCGCGGTGTCGGCCGGGGTAGAGCAGTTCTTC CASSPAVSAGVEQFF TRBJ2-1 . TRBV7-6 .
TGTGCCAGCAGCCACCCTCTACAGGGGGCTGGGGCCAACGTCCTGACTTTC CASSHPLQGAGANVLTF TRBJ2-6 TRBD1 TRBV5-4 once
TGTGCCAGCAGGACTAGACTCTCCACTCGCACAGATACGCAGTATTTT CASRTRLSTRTDTQYF TRBJ2-3 . TRBV5-6 .
TGTGCCAGCAGTGAAGGGAGGACTAGCGGGAGAGGGGCCAAAAACATTCAGTACTTC CASSEGRTSGRGAKNIQYF TRBJ2-4 TRBD2 TRBV6-1 .
TGTGCCAGCAGTGAAACTGGCGGTTCCTACAATGAGCAGTTCTTC CASSETGGSYNEQFF TRBJ2-1 . TRBV6-1 few
TGTGCCAGCAGTACTACTTGGGGCGGCGCTGAAGCTTTCTTT CASSTTWGGAEAFF TRBJ1-1 . TRBV2 many
TGTGCCAGCAGGGCGGGGGTATCTGGAAACACCATATATTTT CASRAGVSGNTIYF TRBJ1-3 . TRBV27 .
TGTGCCAGCAGTCTGACCTCAGGTTACAATGAGCAGTTCTTC CASSLTSGYNEQFF TRBJ2-1 . TRBV6-5 .
TGTGCCAGCAGCTTAGGGAGCGGGGGGACCGAGACCCAGTACTTC CASSLGSGGTETQYF TRBJ2-5 TRBD2 TRBV7-6 .
TGTGCCAGCCTAGACTTCGCCTCTGGAAACACCATATATTTT CASLDFASGNTIYF TRBJ1-3 . TRBV7-9 .
TGTGCCAGCAGCGCAGGGGTTGACTATGGCTACACCTTC CASSAGVDYGYTF TRBJ1-2 . TRBV12-3/TRBV12-4 once
TGTGCCAGCAGTGAGAGTCAAGAGTCGAGACTATACACCAAAGAGACCCAGTACTTC CASSESQESRLYTKETQYF TRBJ2-5 . TRBV6-4 .
TGTGCCAGCAGTGAACACATGAACACTGAAGCTTTCTTT CASSEHMNTEAFF TRBJ1-1 . TRBV6-1 .
TGCGCCAGCAGCCCACGACTAGCGGGGGGGCGGGATGAGCAGTTCTTC CASSPRLAGGRDEQFF TRBJ2-1 TRBD2 TRBV4-3 .
TGTGCCAGCAGTTACGCCGGGTGGGGGGGGACAGATACGCAGTATTTT CASSYAGWGGTDTQYF TRBJ2-3 TRBD2 TRBV6-2/TRBV6-3 .
TGTGCCAGCAGCTTGGCAGGGTCCGGGCCCCAGCATTTT CASSLAGSGPQHF TRBJ1-5 . TRBV5-6 .
TGCGCCAGCAGCTTGAGCGGGGGTAGGGAAGCTTTCTTT CASSLSGGREAFF TRBJ1-1 . TRBV5-1 .